This note documents a single TCR beta chain sequence. Assay used: immunoSEQ multiplex PCR; TCRdb lists only in-frame clones, some missing. The sample records around 5,000 clones, about two thirds being singletons. The data stem from a study of T cells in tumors and immune-related adverse events. CDR3 length: 14 amino acids. Trimming cost V 6 bases and J 0 bases, with 9 bases left between them. Germline CDR1 reads SNHLY; CDR2 reads FYNNEI. The sequenced sample was gut tissue, obtained from a patient treated with anti-PD-1 therapy. V is TRBV2 and J is TRBJ1-5; no firm D call. The receptor was derived from a female donor with metastatic renal cell carcinoma. CDR3 bases: TGTGCCAGCAGGACGGATATTAGCAATCAGCCCCAGCATTTT. This sequence encodes CASRTDISNQPQHF. The full variable domain, its missing parts supplied by reference TRBV2 and TRBJ1-5, is EPEVTQTPSHQVTQMGQEVILRCVPISNHLYFYWYRQILGQKVEFLVSFYNNEISEKSEIFDDQFSVERPDGSNFTLKIRSTKLEDSAMYFCASRTDISNQPQHFGDGTRLSIL.